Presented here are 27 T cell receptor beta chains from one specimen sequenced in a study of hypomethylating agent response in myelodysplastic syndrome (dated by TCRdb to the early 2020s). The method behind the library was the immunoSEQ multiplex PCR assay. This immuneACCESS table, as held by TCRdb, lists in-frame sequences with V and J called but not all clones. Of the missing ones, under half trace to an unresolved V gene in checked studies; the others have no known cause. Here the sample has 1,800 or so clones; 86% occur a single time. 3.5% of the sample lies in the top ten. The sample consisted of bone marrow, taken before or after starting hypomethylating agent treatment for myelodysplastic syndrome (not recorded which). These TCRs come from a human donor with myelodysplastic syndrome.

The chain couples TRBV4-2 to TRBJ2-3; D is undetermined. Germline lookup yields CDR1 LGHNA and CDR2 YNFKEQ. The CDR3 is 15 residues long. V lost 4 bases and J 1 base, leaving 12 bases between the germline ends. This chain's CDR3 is CASSPSGSGTDTQYF. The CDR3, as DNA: TGTGCCAGCAGCCCCAGTGGTTCCGGCACAGATACGCAGTATTTT.

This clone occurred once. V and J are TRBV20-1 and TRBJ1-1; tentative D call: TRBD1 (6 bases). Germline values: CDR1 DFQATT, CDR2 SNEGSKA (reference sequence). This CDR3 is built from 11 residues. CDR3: CSPRGGTEAFF. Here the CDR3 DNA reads TGCAGCCCCCGAGGGGGGACTGAAGCTTTCTTT.

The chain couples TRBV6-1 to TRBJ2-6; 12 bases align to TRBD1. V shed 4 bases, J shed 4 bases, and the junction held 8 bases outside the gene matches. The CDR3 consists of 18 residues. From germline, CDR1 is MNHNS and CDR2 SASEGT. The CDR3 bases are TGTGCCAGCAGTGCGTCCGGGACAGGGGGCGCGGGGGCCAACGTCCTGACTTTC. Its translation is CASSASGTGGAGANVLTF.

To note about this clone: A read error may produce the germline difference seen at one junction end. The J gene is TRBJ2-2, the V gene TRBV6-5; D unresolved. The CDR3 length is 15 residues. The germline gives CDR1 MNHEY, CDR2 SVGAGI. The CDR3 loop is CASNYLGPNTGELFF. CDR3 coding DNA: TGTGCCAGCAATTACCTAGGCCCGAACACCGGGGAGCTGTTTTTT.

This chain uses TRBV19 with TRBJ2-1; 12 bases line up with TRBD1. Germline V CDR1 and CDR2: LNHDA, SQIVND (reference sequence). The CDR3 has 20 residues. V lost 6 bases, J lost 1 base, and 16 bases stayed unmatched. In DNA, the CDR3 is TGTGCCAGTAGCCGCTTCCCGGGACAGGGGGCGCGGGTTTCCTACAATGAGCAGTTCTTC. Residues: CASSRFPGQGARVSYNEQFF.

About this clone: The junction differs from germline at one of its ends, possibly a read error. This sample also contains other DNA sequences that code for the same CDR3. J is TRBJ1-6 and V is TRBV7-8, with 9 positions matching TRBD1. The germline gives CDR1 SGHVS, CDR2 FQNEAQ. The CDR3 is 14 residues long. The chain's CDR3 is CASSYSTGGSPLHF. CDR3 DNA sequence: TGTGCCAGCAGCTATTCGACAGGGGGGTCACCCCTCCACTTC.

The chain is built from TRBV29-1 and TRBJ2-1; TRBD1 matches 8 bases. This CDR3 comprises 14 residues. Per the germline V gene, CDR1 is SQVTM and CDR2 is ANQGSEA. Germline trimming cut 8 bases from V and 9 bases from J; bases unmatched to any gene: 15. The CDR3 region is CSTEGNAGGGEQFF. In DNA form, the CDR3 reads TGCAGCACCGAAGGGAACGCAGGGGGCGGTGAGCAGTTCTTC.

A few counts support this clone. The CDR3 DNA reads as TGTGCCAGCAGCAACCGGGACAGGGGTGAAAAACTGTTTTTT. Translated: CASSNRDRGEKLFF. The chain joins TRBV7-9 to TRBJ1-4; 10 bases agree with TRBD1. The germline V gene has CDR1 SEHNR and CDR2 FQNEAQ (reference sequence). The ends lost 5 bases at V and 7 bases at J; junction bases unmatched: 4. The length of the CDR3 is 14 residues.

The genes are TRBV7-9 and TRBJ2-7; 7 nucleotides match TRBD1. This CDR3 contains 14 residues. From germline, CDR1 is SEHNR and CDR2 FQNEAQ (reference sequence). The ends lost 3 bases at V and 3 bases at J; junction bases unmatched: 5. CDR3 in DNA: TGTGCCAGCAGCTTGCCGGGACAGCTCTACGAGCAGTACTTC. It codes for CASSLPGQLYEQYF.

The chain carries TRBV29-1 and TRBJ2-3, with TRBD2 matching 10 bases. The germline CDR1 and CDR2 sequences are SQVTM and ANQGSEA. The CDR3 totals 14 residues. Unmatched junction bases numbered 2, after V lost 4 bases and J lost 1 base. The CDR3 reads CSVGGTSGTDTQYF. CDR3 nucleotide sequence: TGCAGCGTTGGGGGGACTAGCGGCACAGATACGCAGTATTTT.

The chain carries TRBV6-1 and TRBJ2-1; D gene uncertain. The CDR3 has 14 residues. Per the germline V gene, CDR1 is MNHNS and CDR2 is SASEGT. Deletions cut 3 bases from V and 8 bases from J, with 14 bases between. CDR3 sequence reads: CASSEISRSDEQFF. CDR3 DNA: TGTGCCAGCAGTGAGATAAGCAGGAGCGATGAGCAGTTCTTC.

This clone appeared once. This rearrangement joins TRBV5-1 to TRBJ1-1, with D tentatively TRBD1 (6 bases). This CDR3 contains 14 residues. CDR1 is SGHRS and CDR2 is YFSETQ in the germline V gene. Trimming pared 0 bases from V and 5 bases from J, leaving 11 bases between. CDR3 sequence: CASSLGGRGTEAFF. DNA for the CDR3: TGCGCCAGCAGCTTGGGGGGTAGGGGGACTGAAGCTTTCTTT.

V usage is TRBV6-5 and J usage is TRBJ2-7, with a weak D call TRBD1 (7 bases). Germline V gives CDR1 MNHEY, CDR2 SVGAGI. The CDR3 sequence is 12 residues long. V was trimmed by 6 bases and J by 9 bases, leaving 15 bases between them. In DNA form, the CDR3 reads TGTGCCAGCAGCTCAACCCAGGGGGGGCAGTACTTC. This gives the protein CASSSTQGGQYF.

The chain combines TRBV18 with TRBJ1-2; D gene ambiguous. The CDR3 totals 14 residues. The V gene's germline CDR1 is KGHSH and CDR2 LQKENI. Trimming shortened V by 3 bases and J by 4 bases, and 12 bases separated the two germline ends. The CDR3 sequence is CASSPDGKTYGYTF. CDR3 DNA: TGTGCCAGCTCACCGGACGGCAAGACCTATGGCTACACCTTC.

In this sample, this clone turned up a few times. The CDR3 bases are TGTGCCAGCCTCAAGGGGATGAACACTGAAGCTTTCTTT. This encodes CASLKGMNTEAFF. The chain combines TRBV11-2 with TRBJ1-1, with a tentative D call TRBD1 (5 bases). Germline values: CDR1 SGHAT, CDR2 FQNNGV. This CDR3 spans 13 amino acids. The ends were cut back, 8 bases at V and 0 bases at J, with 10 bases in the middle.

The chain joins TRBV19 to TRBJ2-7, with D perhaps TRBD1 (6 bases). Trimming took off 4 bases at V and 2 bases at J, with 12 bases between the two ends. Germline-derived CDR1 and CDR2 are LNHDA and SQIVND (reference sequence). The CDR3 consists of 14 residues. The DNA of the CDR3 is TGTGCCAGTAGTAAGGACAGCTTGGCCTACGAGCAGTACTTC. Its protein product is CASSKDSLAYEQYF.

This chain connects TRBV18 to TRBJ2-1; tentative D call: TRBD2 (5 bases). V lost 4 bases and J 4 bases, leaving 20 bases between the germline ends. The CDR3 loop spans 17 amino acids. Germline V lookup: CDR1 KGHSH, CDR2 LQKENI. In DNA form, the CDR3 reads TGTGCCAGCTCACTACAAAGTAGCGCGGTGGGGTACAATGAGCAGTTCTTC. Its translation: CASSLQSSAVGYNEQFF.

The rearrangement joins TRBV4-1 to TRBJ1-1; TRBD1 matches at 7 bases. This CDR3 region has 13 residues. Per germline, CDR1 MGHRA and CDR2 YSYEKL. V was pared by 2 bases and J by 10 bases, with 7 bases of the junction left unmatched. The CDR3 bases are TGCGCCAGCAGCCAACCCGACAGGGATGTAGCTTTCTTT. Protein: CASSQPDRDVAFF.

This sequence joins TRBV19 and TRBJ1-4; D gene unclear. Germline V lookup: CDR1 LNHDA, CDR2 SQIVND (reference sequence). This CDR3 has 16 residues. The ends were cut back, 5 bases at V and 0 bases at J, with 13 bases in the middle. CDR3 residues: CASSDVAASTNEKLFF. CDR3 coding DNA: TGTGCCAGTAGTGATGTGGCAGCTTCAACTAATGAAAAACTGTTTTTT.

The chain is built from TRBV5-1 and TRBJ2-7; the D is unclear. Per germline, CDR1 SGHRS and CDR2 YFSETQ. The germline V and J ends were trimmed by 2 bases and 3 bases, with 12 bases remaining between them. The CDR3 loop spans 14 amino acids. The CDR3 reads CASSLGGRVYEQYF. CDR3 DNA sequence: TGCGCCAGCAGCTTAGGTGGAAGAGTCTACGAGCAGTACTTC.

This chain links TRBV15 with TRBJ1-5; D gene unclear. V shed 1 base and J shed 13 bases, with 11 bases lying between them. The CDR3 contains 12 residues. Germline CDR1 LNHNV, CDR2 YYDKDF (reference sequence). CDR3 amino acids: CATSRGTGGQHF. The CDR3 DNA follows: TGTGCCACCAGCAGAGGCACGGGAGGTCAGCATTTT. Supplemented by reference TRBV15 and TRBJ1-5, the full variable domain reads DAMVIQNPRYQVTQFGKPVTLSCSQTLNHNVMYWYQQKSSQAPKLLFHYYDKDFNNEADTPDNFQSRRPNTSFCFLDIRSPGLGDTAMYLCATSRGTGGQHFGDGTRLSIL.

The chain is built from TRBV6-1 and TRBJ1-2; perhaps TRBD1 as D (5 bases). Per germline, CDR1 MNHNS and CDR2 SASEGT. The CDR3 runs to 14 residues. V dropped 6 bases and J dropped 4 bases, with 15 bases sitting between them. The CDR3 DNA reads TGTGCCAGCAGGGGGGGGAGCAGAAGCTATGGCTACACCTTC. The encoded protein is CASRGGSRSYGYTF.

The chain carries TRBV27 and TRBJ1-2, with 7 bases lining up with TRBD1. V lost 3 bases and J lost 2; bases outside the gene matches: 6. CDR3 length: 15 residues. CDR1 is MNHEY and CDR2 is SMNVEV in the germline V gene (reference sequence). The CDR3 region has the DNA TGTGCCAGCAGTTTTGGTGACAGGGAGAACTATGGCTACACCTTC. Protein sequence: CASSFGDRENYGYTF.

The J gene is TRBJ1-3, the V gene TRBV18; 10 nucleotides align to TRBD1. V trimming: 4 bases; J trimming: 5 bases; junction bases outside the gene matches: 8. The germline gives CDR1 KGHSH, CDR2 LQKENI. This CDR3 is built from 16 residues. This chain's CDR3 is CASSLAKGQGRNTIYF. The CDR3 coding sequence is TGTGCCAGCTCACTGGCGAAGGGACAGGGGAGAAACACCATATATTTT.

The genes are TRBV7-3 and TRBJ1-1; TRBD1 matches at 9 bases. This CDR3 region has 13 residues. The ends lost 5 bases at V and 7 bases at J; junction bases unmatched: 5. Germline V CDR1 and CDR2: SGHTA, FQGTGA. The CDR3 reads CASSPTGGLEAFF. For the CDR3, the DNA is TGTGCCAGCAGCCCGACAGGGGGGCTTGAAGCTTTCTTT.

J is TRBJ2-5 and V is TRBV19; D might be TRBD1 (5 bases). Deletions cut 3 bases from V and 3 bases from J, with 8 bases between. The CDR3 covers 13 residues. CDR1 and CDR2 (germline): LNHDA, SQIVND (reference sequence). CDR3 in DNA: TGTGCCAGTAGTATCCTGACAGAAGAGACCCAGTACTTC. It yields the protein CASSILTEETQYF.

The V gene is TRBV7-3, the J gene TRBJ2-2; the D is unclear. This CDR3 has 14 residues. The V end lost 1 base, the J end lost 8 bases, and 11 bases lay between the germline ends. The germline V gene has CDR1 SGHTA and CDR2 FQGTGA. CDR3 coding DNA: TGTGCCAGCAGCTTAATGGCAGGATGGGGGGAGCTGTTTTTT. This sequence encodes CASSLMAGWGELFF.